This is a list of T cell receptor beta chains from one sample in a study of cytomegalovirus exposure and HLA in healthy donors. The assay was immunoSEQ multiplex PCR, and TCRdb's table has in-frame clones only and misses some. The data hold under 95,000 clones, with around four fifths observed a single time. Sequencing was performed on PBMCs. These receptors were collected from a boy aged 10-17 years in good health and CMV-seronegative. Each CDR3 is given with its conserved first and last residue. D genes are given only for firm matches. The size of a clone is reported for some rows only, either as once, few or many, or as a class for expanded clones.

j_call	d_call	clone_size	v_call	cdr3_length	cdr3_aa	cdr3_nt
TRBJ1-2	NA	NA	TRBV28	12	CASSPRGVGYTF	TGTGCCAGCAGCCCCCGGGGAGTAGGCTACACCTTC
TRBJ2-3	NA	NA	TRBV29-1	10	CSVAGSAQYF	TGCAGCGTTGCCGGGTCCGCGCAGTATTTT
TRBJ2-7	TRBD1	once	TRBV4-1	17	CASSHAQQGALSYEQYF	TGCGCCAGCAGCCATGCTCAACAGGGGGCCCTCTCCTACGAGCAGTACTTC
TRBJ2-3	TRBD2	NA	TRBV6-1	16	CASSELAGGITDTQYF	TGTGCCAGCAGTGAACTAGCGGGGGGGATCACAGATACGCAGTATTTT
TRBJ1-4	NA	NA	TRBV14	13	CASSPWGSEKLFF	TGTGCCAGCAGCCCATGGGGCTCTGAAAAACTGTTTTTT
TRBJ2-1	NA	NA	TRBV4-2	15	CASLPWAGSYNEQFF	TGTGCCAGCTTGCCCTGGGCGGGATCCTACAATGAGCAGTTCTTC
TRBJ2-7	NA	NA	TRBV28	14	CASSLTDGIYEQYF	TGTGCCAGCAGTCTCACGGACGGGATCTACGAGCAGTACTTC
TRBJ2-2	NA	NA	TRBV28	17	CASSLLATESNTGELFF	TGTGCCAGCAGTTTACTAGCCACCGAATCGAACACCGGGGAGCTGTTTTTT
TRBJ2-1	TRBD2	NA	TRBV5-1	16	CASSPEGTSIHYEQFF	TGCGCCAGCAGCCCGGAAGGGACTAGCATCCACTATGAGCAGTTCTTC
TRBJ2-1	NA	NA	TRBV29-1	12	CSVVHSYNEQFF	TGCAGCGTTGTACACAGCTACAATGAGCAGTTCTTC
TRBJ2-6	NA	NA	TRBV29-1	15	CSVVSGARGANVLTF	TGCAGCGTTGTCTCAGGGGCGAGGGGGGCCAACGTCCTGACTTTC
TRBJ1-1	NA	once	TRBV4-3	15	CASSPLPVLNTEAFF	TGCGCCAGCAGCCCCTTACCAGTACTGAACACTGAAGCTTTCTTT
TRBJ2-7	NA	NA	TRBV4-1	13	CASSHDRPYEQYF	TGCGCCAGCAGCCACGACAGGCCCTACGAGCAGTACTTC
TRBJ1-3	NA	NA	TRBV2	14	CASKTALSGNTIYF	TGTGCCAGCAAGACAGCGCTCTCTGGAAACACCATATATTTT
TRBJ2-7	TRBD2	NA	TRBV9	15	CASSVGLAGGTEQYF	TGTGCCAGCAGCGTGGGGTTAGCGGGAGGGACCGAGCAGTACTTC
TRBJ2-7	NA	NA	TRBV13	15	CASSSGRGQYYEQYF	TGTGCCAGCAGTTCCGGTCGAGGGCAGTACTACGAGCAGTACTTC
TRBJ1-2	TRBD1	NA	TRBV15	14	CATSDRERIYGYTF	TGTGCCACCAGTGACAGGGAGCGCATCTATGGCTACACCTTC
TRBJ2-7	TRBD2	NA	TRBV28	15	CASSLTLARHYEQYF	TGTGCCAGCAGTTTAACACTAGCGAGGCACTACGAGCAGTACTTC
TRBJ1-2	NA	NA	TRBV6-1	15	CASRGEAREVGGYTF	TGTGCCAGCAGGGGTGAGGCCAGGGAGGTTGGTGGCTACACCTTC
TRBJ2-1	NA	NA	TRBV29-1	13	CSVRRGGGDEQFF	TGCAGCGTTAGGAGGGGGGGAGGGGATGAGCAGTTCTTC
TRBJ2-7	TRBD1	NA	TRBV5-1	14	CASSLDRGDYEQYF	TGCGCCAGCAGCTTGGACAGGGGGGACTACGAGCAGTACTTC
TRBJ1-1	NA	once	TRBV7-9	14	CASRDPRGGPEAFF	TGTGCCAGCAGGGACCCCAGGGGCGGCCCTGAAGCTTTCTTT
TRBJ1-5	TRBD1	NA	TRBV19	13	CASRGQPNQPQHF	TGTGCCAGTAGGGGACAGCCAAATCAGCCCCAGCATTTT
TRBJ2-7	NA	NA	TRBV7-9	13	CASSLTGEYEQYF	TGTGCCAGCAGCTTGACAGGAGAATACGAGCAGTACTTC
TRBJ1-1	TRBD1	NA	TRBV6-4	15	CASSDTRQGNTEAFF	TGTGCCAGCAGTGACACTCGACAGGGGAACACTGAAGCTTTCTTT
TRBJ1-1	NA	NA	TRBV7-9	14	CASSFGGIGTEAFF	TGTGCCAGCAGCTTTGGGGGGATCGGCACTGAAGCTTTCTTT
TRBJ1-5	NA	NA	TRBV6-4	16	CAGPPDRYVLNQPQHF	TGTGCCGGTCCCCCCGACAGGTATGTCCTTAATCAGCCCCAGCATTTT
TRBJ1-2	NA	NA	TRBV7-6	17	CASSNLGQGSSGYGYTF	TGTGCCAGCAGCAACCTTGGGCAGGGAAGTTCGGGCTATGGCTACACCTTC
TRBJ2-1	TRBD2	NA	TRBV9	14	CASSGLAPDNEQFF	TGTGCCAGCAGCGGACTAGCTCCGGACAATGAGCAGTTCTTC
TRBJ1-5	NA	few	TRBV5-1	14	CASSLGFGIQPQHF	TGCGCCAGCAGCTTGGGGTTCGGGATTCAGCCCCAGCATTTT
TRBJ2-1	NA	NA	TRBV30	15	CAWSPSSVAYNEQFF	TGTGCCTGGAGTCCTTCGTCCGTCGCCTACAATGAGCAGTTCTTC
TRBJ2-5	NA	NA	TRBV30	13	CAWSGQLQETQYF	TGTGCCTGGAGTGGACAGCTCCAAGAGACCCAGTACTTC
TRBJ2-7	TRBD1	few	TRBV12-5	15	CASGLVLDRGFEQYF	TGTGCTAGTGGTTTGGTACTGGACAGGGGCTTTGAGCAGTACTTC
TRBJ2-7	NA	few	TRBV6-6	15	CASREHDRPLYEQYF	TGTGCCAGCAGGGAACATGACAGGCCGCTCTACGAGCAGTACTTC
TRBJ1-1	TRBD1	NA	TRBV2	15	CASSVDWTGNTEAFF	TGTGCCAGCAGTGTCGACTGGACAGGCAACACTGAAGCTTTCTTT
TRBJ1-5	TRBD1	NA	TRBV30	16	CAWSRTGIGSNQPQHF	TGTGCCTGGAGTCGGACAGGGATCGGGAGCAATCAGCCCCAGCATTTT
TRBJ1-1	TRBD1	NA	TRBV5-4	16	CASSPFPGTANTEAFF	TGTGCCAGCAGCCCCTTCCCCGGGACAGCGAACACTGAAGCTTTCTTT